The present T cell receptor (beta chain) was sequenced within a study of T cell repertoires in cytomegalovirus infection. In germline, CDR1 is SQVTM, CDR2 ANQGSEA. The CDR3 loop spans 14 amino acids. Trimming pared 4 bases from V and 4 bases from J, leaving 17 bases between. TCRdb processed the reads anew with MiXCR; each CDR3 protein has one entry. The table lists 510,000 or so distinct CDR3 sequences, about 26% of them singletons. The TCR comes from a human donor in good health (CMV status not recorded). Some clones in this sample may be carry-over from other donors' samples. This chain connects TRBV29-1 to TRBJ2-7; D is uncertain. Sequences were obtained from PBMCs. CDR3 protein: CSVVEPPNSYEQYF. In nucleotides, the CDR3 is TGCAGCGTTGTAGAACCCCCGAACTCTTACGAGCAGTACTTC.